What follows are 22 T cell receptor beta chains derived from one specimen sequenced in a study of cytomegalovirus exposure and HLA in healthy donors. The study ran its PCR with 60 Vbeta and 13 Jbeta primers. Profiled with immunoSEQ multiplex PCR; TCRdb holds only in-frame clones, not every one. This table holds roughly 110,000 clones, 65% to 85% found once. The sample comprised PBMCs. These receptors originate from a woman between 18 and 30 years old in good health and CMV-seronegative.

The chain combines TRBV30 with TRBJ1-5; D unresolved. There are 15 residues in the CDR3. Trimming shortened V by 2 bases and J by 0 bases, and 11 bases separated the two germline ends. The germline gives CDR1 GTSNPN, CDR2 SVGIG (reference sequence). This CDR3 reads CAWSREGDSNQPQHF. The CDR3 DNA reads as TGTGCCTGGAGTAGAGAGGGCGATAGCAATCAGCCCCAGCATTTT.

The chain has TRBV7-2 and TRBJ1-5; no firm D call. The CDR3 covers 13 residues. Germline CDR1 SGHTA, CDR2 FQGNSA. V was clipped by 2 bases and J by 5 bases, with 7 bases between them. The CDR3 spells CASSLRVDQPQHF. The CDR3 DNA sequence: TGTGCCAGCAGCTTAAGAGTAGATCAGCCCCAGCATTTT.

The genes are TRBV5-6 and TRBJ1-4; tentatively, D is TRBD1 (6 bases). V lost 4 bases and J 0 bases, leaving 19 bases between the germline ends. The V gene's germline CDR1 is SGHDT and CDR2 YYEEEE. The CDR3 is made up of 18 amino acids. CDR3 coding DNA: TGTGCCAGCAGCCACACCTGGACAGCTGTAGCAACTAATGAAAAACTGTTTTTT. Amino acid sequence: CASSHTWTAVATNEKLFF.

The chain joins TRBV28 to TRBJ2-1; tentative D call: TRBD2 (5 bases). Germline CDR1 is MDHEN and CDR2 is SYDVKM. This CDR3 is 13 amino acids long. The V end was cut by 7 bases, the J end by 6 bases, with 13 bases between. CDR3 bases: TGTGCCAGCATGGACTTTCTCGGCAATGAGCAGTTCTTC. It codes for CASMDFLGNEQFF. The full variable domain, in which reference TRBV28 and TRBJ2-1 provide the parts outside the CDR3, is DVKVTQSSRYLVKRTGEKVFLECVQDMDHENMFWYRQDPGLGLRLIYFSYDVKMKEKGDIPEGYSVSREKKERFSLILESASTNQTSMYLCASMDFLGNEQFFGPGTRLTVL.

The rearrangement uses TRBV6-5 and TRBJ2-1; TRBD1 is a possible D gene (7 bases). Germline CDR1 reads MNHEY; CDR2 reads SVGAGI. This CDR3 has 16 residues. Trimming removed 4 bases from V and 8 bases from J, with 21 bases in between. The CDR3 sequence: CASSLIGGGAGYEQFF. The CDR3 DNA reads as TGTGCCAGCAGTTTGATTGGAGGGGGCGCCGGTTATGAGCAGTTCTTC.

V is TRBV28 and J is TRBJ2-1; 8 bases are shared with TRBD2. J was trimmed by 9 bases and V by 6 bases; bases with no gene match: 13. The V gene's germline CDR1 is MDHEN and CDR2 SYDVKM. The CDR3 consists of 15 residues. CDR3 in DNA: TGTGCCAGCAGCCCCCCCAGGGCGGGAGGTCCTGAGCAGTTCTTC. Protein sequence: CASSPPRAGGPEQFF.

The rearrangement joins TRBV6-5 to TRBJ2-7; 9 nucleotides match TRBD2. Trimming took 5 bases from V and 2 from J; bases not matched to a gene: 7. The CDR3 is 15 amino acids. Germline CDR1 and CDR2: MNHEY and SVGAGI. CDR3 nucleotide sequence: TGTGCCAGCAGTCCTCAAGCGGGAGGCCCCTACGAGCAGTACTTC. Translated, it gives CASSPQAGGPYEQYF.

The rearrangement uses TRBV30 and TRBJ1-2, with D uncertain. Trimming cost V 4 bases and J 3 bases, with 9 bases left between them. Germline V gives CDR1 GTSNPN, CDR2 SVGIG (reference sequence). The CDR3 loop spans 12 amino acids. The CDR3 spells CAWKFEDYGYTF. In nucleotides, the CDR3 is TGTGCCTGGAAGTTTGAGGACTATGGCTACACCTTC. Filled out from reference TRBV30 and TRBJ1-2, the complete variable domain reads SQTIHQWPATLVQPVGSPLSLECTVEGTSNPNLYWYRQAAGRGLQLLFYSVGIGQISSEVPQNLSASRPQDRQFILSSKKLLLSDSGFYLCAWKFEDYGYTFGSGTRLTVV.

The chain couples TRBV27 to TRBJ1-3; TRBD1 matches 7 bases. The J segment lost 2 bases and the V segment lost 6 bases, leaving 7 bases of the junction unmatched. Germline values: CDR1 MNHEY, CDR2 SMNVEV (reference sequence). This CDR3 contains 15 residues. CDR3 loop: CASSPYRGPGNTIYF. The CDR3 coding sequence is TGTGCCAGCAGCCCGTACAGGGGACCTGGAAACACCATATATTTT.

On this clone: Germline is not matched at one junction end, which may reflect a read error. J is TRBJ2-5 and V is TRBV6-5; TRBD1 matches 7 bases. The CDR3 is made up of 15 amino acids. Germline CDR1 and CDR2: MNHEY and SVGAGI. The CDR3 DNA follows: TGTGCCAGCAGTACGACGGGACAGATCCAAGAGACCCGGTACTTC. Encoded protein: CASSTTGQIQETRYF.

The chain is built from TRBV29-1 and TRBJ1-3, with D hard to call. The germline gives CDR1 SQVTM, CDR2 ANQGSEA. This CDR3 comprises 15 residues. The V end lost 5 bases, the J end lost 0 bases, and 14 bases lay between the germline ends. As DNA, the CDR3 is TGCAGCGTTTCCTTACATGCTTACTCTGGAAACACCATATATTTT. Its translation is CSVSLHAYSGNTIYF.

V usage is TRBV6-1 and J usage is TRBJ1-1; D remains ambiguous. There are 13 residues in the CDR3. The germline gives CDR1 MNHNS, CDR2 SASEGT. Trimming took off 8 bases at V and 6 bases at J, with 16 bases between the two ends. The CDR3 DNA reads as TGTGCCAGCTCGGGATCTGTCGGGGCTGAAGCTTTCTTT. Its protein product is CASSGSVGAEAFF.

The chain is built from TRBV6-5 and TRBJ2-7; the match to TRBD1 covers 11 bases. Per germline, CDR1 MNHEY and CDR2 SVGAGI. With 4 bases clipped from V and 6 bases from J, the junction kept 5 bases outside the gene matches. The CDR3 has 14 amino acids. The CDR3 is CASSFGQGAGEQYF. In DNA, the CDR3 is TGTGCCAGCAGTTTTGGACAGGGGGCAGGCGAGCAGTACTTC.

The rearrangement joins TRBV7-2 to TRBJ1-1, with 8 bases matching TRBD1. The CDR3 consists of 14 residues. Germline trimming cut 5 bases from V and 3 bases from J; bases unmatched to any gene: 5. CDR1 is SGHTA, CDR2 FQGNSA, per germline. CDR3 nucleotide sequence: TGTGCCAGCAGCCAGACAGGGGCGGACACTGAAGCTTTCTTT. Its protein is CASSQTGADTEAFF.

The chain uses TRBV6-5 and TRBJ1-1, with D tentatively TRBD1 (6 bases). Trimming left V 8 bases short and J 5 bases short, with 18 bases between. Per germline, CDR1 MNHEY and CDR2 SVGAGI. The CDR3 is 14 residues long. CDR3 in DNA: TGTGCCAGCCACCCCGGGGGGCGAGGAACTGAAGCTTTCTTT. It codes for CASHPGGRGTEAFF.

The rearrangement joins TRBV6-5 to TRBJ1-5; the D gene is possibly TRBD1 (5 bases). V was shortened by 1 base and J by 7 bases, with 8 bases between the two germline ends. The CDR3 is made up of 13 amino acids. In germline, CDR1 is MNHEY, CDR2 SVGAGI. The CDR3: CASSYFKGQPQHF. As DNA, the CDR3 is TGTGCCAGCAGTTACTTCAAGGGGCAGCCCCAGCATTTT.

The chain carries TRBV6-4 and TRBJ2-2; 8 bases are a match to TRBD2. Germline assignment: CDR1 MRHNA and CDR2 SNTAGT. V lost 11 bases to trimming and J lost 2 bases; unmatched junction nucleotides: 10. There are 15 residues in the CDR3. DNA of the CDR3: TGTGCCTTAAAGGGGGGACTAGGTAACACCGGGGAGCTGTTTTTT. Protein sequence: CALKGGLGNTGELFF.

The genes are TRBV5-4 and TRBJ2-7, with 8 bases fitting TRBD2. CDR3 length equals 14 residues. V gave up 3 bases and J gave up 4 bases; unmatched junction bases: 6. CDR1 is SGHNT and CDR2 is YYREEE in the germline V gene (reference sequence). CDR3 nucleotides: TGTGCCAGCAGCTCCTCGGGGGGGCGGTACGAGCAGTACTTC. It specifies CASSSSGGRYEQYF. The variable domain in full, completed from reference TRBV5-4 and TRBJ2-7, reads ETGVTQSPTHLIKTRGQQVTLRCSSQSGHNTVSWYQQALGQGPQFIFQYYREEENGRGNFPPRFSGLQFPNYSSELNVNALELDDSALYLCASSSSGGRYEQYFGPGTRLTVT.

The rearrangement links TRBV4-3 to TRBJ2-3, with a possible D match to TRBD1 (6 bases). The CDR3 length is 16 residues. V was pared by 4 bases and J by 2 bases, with 16 bases between. Per the germline V gene, CDR1 is LGHNA and CDR2 is YSLEER. The chain's CDR3 is CASSRGGPTLTDTQYF. The CDR3 region has the DNA TGCGCCAGCAGCCGAGGGGGTCCAACACTCACAGATACGCAGTATTTT.

The CDR3 protein is CASSIGVGYSTDTQYF. As DNA, the CDR3 is TGTGCCAGTAGTATAGGGGTCGGGTATAGCACAGATACGCAGTATTTT. V usage is TRBV19 and J usage is TRBJ2-3; no firm D call. CDR3 length equals 16 residues. Per germline, CDR1 LNHDA and CDR2 SQIVND (reference sequence). Trimming removed 1 base at V and 0 bases at J, with 11 bases between.

This clone has only one observation. The chain joins TRBV27 to TRBJ2-1, with a tentative D call TRBD2 (5 bases). Germline CDR1 and CDR2: MNHEY and SMNVEV (reference sequence). The CDR3 spans 18 residues. V lost 4 bases to trimming and J lost 7 bases, with 26 bases between them. DNA for the CDR3: TGTGCCAGCAGTTCCCTCAGGCCCCTAGCCCGCCATGAGAATGAGCAGTTCTTC. Translated, it gives CASSSLRPLARHENEQFF.

V is TRBV5-1 and J is TRBJ2-3, with 14 bases that match TRBD2. The V gene end was trimmed by 0 bases and the J gene end by 4 bases; junction bases not matched to a gene: 4. The germline V gene has CDR1 SGHRS and CDR2 YFSETQ. This CDR3 is built from 17 residues. This chain's CDR3 is CASSLGGLAGAPDTQYF. CDR3 DNA sequence: TGCGCCAGCAGCTTGGGGGGACTAGCGGGAGCCCCAGATACGCAGTATTTT.